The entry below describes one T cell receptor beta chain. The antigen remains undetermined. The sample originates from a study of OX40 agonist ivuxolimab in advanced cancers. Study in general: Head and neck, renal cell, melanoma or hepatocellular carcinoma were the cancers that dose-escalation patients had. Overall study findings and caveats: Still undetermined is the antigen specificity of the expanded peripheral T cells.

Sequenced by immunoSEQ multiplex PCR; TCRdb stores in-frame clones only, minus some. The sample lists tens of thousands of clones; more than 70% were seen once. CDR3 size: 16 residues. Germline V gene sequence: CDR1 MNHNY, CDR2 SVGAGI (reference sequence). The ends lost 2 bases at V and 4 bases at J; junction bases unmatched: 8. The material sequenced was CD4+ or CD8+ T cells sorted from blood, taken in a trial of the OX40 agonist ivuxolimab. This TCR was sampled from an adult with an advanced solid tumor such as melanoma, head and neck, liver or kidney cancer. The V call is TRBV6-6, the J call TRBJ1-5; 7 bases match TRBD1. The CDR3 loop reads CASSYGPGQTNQPQHF. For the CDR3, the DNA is TGTGCCAGCAGTTACGGGCCGGGACAGACTAATCAGCCCCAGCATTTT.